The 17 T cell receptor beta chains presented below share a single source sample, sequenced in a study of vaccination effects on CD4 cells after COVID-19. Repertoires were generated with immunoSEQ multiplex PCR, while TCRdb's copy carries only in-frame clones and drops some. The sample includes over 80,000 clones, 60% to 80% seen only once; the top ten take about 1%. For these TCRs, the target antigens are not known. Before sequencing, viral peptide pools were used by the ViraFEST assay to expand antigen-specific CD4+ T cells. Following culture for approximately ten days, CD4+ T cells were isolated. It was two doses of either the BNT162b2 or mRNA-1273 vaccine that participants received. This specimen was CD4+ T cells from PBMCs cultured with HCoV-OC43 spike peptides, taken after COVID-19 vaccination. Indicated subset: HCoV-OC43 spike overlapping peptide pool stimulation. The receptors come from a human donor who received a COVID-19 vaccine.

For the CDR3, the DNA is TGTGCCATCAGTGACTCCGGGACAGGGATACAAGAGACCCAGTACTTC. Amino acid sequence: CAISDSGTGIQETQYF. The V gene is TRBV10-3, the J gene TRBJ2-5; 9 bases agree with TRBD1. Germline-derived CDR1 and CDR2 are ENHRY and SYGVKD. V was pared by 3 bases and J by 2 bases, with 7 bases of the junction left unmatched. This CDR3 is 16 amino acids long.

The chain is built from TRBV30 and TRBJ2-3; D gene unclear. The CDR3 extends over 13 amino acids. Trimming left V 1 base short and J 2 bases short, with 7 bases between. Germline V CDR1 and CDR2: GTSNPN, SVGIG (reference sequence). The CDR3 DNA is TGTGCCTGGAGTGAGATGGCCACAGATACGCAGTATTTT. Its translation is CAWSEMATDTQYF.

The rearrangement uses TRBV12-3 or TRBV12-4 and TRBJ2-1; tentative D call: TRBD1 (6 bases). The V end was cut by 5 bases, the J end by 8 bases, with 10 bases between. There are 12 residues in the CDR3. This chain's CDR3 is CASSQGRDEQFF. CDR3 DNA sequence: TGTGCCAGCAGTCAGGGGCGGGATGAGCAGTTCTTC.

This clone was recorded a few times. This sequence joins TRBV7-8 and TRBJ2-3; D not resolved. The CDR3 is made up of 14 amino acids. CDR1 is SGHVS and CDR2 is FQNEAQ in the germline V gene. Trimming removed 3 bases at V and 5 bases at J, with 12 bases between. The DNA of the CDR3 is TGTGCCAGCAGCTTGCAGGCTAGGATAGATACGCAGTATTTT. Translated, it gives CASSLQARIDTQYF.

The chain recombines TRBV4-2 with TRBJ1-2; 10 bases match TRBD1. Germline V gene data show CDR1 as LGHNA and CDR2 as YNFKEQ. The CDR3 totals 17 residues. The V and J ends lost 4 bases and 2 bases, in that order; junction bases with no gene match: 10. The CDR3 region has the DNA TGTGCCAGCAGCCTGCCGGGACAGGGGACATCCAACTATGGCTACACCTTC. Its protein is CASSLPGQGTSNYGYTF.

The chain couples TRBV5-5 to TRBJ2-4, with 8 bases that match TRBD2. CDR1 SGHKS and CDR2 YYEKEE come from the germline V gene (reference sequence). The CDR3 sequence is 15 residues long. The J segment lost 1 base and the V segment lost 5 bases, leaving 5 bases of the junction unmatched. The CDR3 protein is CASRSGGMAKNIQYF. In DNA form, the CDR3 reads TGTGCCAGCAGATCGGGGGGGATGGCCAAAAACATTCAGTACTTC.

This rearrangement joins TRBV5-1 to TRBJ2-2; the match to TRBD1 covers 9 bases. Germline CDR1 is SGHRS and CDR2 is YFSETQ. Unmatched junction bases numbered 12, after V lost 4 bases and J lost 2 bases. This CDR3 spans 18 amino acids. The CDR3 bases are TGCGCCAGCAGCCCCTTCCTCCTGGGACAGGGAAACACCGGGGAGCTGTTTTTT. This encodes CASSPFLLGQGNTGELFF.

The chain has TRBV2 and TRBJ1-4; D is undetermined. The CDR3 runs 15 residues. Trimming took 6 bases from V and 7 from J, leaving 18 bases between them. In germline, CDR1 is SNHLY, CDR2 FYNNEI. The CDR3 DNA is TGTGCCAGCAGCCCACCGGGAATCAGCAGTGAAAAACTGTTTTTT. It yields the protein CASSPPGISSEKLFF.

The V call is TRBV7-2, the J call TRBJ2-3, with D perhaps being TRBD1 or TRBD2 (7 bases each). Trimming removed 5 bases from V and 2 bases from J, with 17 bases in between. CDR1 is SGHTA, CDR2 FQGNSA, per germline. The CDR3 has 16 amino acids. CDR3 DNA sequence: TGTGCCAGCAGCCGTTTAGGGGAGGGGGCCACAGATACGCAGTATTTT. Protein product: CASSRLGEGATDTQYF.

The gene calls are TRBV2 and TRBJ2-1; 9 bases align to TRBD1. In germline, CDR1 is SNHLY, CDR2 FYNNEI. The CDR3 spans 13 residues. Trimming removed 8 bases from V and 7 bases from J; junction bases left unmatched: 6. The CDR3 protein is CASCPDRGNEQFF. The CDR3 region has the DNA TGTGCCAGCTGCCCGGACAGGGGTAATGAGCAGTTCTTC.

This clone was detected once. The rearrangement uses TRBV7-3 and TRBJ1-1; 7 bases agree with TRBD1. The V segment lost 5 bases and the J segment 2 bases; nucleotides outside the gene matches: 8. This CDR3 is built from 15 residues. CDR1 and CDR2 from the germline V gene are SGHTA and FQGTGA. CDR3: CASSPRDRINTEAFF. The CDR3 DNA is TGTGCCAGCAGCCCCAGGGACAGAATCAACACTGAAGCTTTCTTT.

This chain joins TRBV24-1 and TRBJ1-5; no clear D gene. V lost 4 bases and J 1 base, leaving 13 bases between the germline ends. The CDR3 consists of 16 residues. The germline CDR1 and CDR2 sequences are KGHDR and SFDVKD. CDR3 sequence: CATSDPSTESNQPQHF. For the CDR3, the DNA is TGTGCCACCAGTGACCCTTCGACGGAAAGCAATCAGCCCCAGCATTTT.

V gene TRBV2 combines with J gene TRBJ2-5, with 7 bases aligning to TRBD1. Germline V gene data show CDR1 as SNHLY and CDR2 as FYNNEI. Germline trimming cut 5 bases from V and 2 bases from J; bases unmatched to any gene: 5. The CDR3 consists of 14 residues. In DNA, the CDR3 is TGTGCCAGCAGTCGGGGACAGCTACAAGAGACCCAGTACTTC. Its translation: CASSRGQLQETQYF.

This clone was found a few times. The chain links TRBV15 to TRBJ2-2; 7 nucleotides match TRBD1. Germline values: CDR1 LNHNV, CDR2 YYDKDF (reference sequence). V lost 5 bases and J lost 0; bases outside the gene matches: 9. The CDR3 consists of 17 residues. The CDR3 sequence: CATSPRGKVANTGELFF. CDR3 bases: TGTGCCACCAGCCCCAGGGGGAAGGTCGCGAACACCGGGGAGCTGTTTTTT.

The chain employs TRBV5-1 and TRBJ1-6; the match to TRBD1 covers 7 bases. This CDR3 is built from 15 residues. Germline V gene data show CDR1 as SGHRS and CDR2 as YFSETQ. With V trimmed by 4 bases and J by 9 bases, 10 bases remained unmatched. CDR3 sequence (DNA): TGCGCCAGCAGCAGCCTTAAACAGGGGCCTTCACCCCTCCACTTT. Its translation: CASSSLKQGPSPLHF.

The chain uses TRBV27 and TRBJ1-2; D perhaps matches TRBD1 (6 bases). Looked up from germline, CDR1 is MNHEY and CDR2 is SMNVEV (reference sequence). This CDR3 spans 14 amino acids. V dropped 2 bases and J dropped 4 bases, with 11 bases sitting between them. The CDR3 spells CASSLTRGSYGYTF. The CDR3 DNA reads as TGTGCCAGCAGTTTAACCAGGGGTAGCTATGGCTACACCTTC.

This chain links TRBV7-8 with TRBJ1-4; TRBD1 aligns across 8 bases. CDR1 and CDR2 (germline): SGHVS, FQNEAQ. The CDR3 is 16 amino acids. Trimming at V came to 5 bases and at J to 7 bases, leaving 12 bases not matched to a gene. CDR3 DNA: TGTGCCAGCAGCAAAAACCGGAGACAGGGGTTTGAAAAACTGTTTTTT. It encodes CASSKNRRQGFEKLFF. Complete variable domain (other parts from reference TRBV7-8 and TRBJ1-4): GAGVSQSPRYKVAKRGQDVALRCDPISGHVSLFWYQQALGQGPEFLTYFQNEAQLDKSGLPSDRFFAERPEGSVSTLKIQRTQQEDSAVYLCASSKNRRQGFEKLFFGSGTQLSVL.